This TCR beta chain stems from a study of blood T cell repertoires in COVID-19. The germline gives CDR1 LNHDA, CDR2 SQIVND (reference sequence). Trimming removed 6 bases at V and 0 bases at J, with 8 bases between. The CDR3 consists of 13 residues. The authors' processing: Quantification of nucleated cells was approximated via reference gene primer amplification. Method: immunoSEQ multiplex PCR; TCRdb's copy keeps in-frame clones and lacks some. The DNA gave D and trimming, while V, J and clone size come from that table. The sample has roughly 180,000 clones, approximately 85% seen once. Two consecutive negative NP/OP PCR tests, clearance, or resolved symptoms defined Cohort 3 recovery.

The chain employs TRBV19 and TRBJ1-1; D uncertain. The sequencing sample was made of PBMCs or T cells enriched from blood (not recorded which). The source is a man between 40 and 49 years old who had recovered from COVID-19. Written as DNA, the CDR3 is TGTGCCAGTAGCGTATCCCTGAACACTGAAGCTTTCTTT. Translation gives CASSVSLNTEAFF.